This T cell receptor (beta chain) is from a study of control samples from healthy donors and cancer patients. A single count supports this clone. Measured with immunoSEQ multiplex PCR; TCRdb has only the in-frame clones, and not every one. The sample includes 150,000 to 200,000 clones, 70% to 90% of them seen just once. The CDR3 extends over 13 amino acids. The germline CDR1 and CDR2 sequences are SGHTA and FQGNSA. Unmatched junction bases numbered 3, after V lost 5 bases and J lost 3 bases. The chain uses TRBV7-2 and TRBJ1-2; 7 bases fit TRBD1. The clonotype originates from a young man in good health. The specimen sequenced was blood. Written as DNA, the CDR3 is TGTGCCAGCAGCGTCAGGGGGTACTATGGCTACACCTTC. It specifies CASSVRGYYGYTF.